Listed here are 7 T cell receptor beta chains from one sample, sequenced in a study of cytomegalovirus exposure and HLA in healthy donors. Use of 60 Vbeta and 13 Jbeta primers characterized the PCR. The method was immunoSEQ multiplex PCR; TCRdb's version includes in-frame clones alone and lacks a portion of them. The sample includes about 170,000 clones, roughly 80% of them seen just once. The specimen sequenced was PBMCs. The source of these receptors is a woman between 18 and 29 years old in good health and CMV-seronegative.

This chain connects TRBV6-1 to TRBJ1-3, with D hard to call. CDR1 is MNHNS and CDR2 is SASEGT in the germline V gene. Deletions cut 5 bases from V and 4 bases from J, with 9 bases between. This CDR3 has 13 residues. Written as DNA, the CDR3 is TGTGCCAGCAGTTCGAGGGCCGGAAACACCATATATTTT. This gives the protein CASSSRAGNTIYF.

This clone was observed a handful of times. The chain has TRBV25-1 and TRBJ1-5; 10 bases line up with TRBD1. V dropped 8 bases and J dropped 4; count of bases not matched to a gene: 2. The CDR3 is 13 residues long. The germline V gene has CDR1 MGHDK and CDR2 SYGVNS. The CDR3 reads CASSGQGNQPQHF. CDR3 nucleotide sequence: TGTGCCAGCTCGGGACAGGGGAATCAGCCCCAGCATTTT.

The chain is built from TRBV6-5 and TRBJ1-1; the D is unclear. The CDR3 has 14 residues. V was trimmed by 0 bases and J by 1 base, leaving 6 bases between them. The V gene's germline CDR1 is MNHEY and CDR2 SVGAGI. The CDR3 loop is CASSYSNRNTEAFF. The CDR3 coding sequence is TGTGCCAGCAGTTACTCGAACAGGAACACTGAAGCTTTCTTT.

The chain joins TRBV29-1 to TRBJ1-3; a weak D match, TRBD1 (5 bases). Germline CDR1 and CDR2: SQVTM and ANQGSEA. This CDR3 is 14 amino acids long. Trimming removed 6 bases at V and 4 bases at J, with 16 bases between. CDR3 DNA: TGCAGCGTGGACACCGGGACTCAGGGAAACACCATATATTTT. This gives the protein CSVDTGTQGNTIYF.

CDR3 nucleotide sequence: TGCGCCAGCAGCTTGGGTTTAGCGGGAGTCGGTGAGCAGTTCTTC. Its protein is CASSLGLAGVGEQFF. The chain joins TRBV5-1 to TRBJ2-1, with 9 bases matching TRBD2. The trim removed 0 bases at V and 9 bases at J, leaving 7 bases unmatched. This CDR3 contains 15 residues. Germline CDR1 is SGHRS and CDR2 is YFSETQ.

Of note for this clone: Other DNA sequences within the sample encode an identical CDR3. The V gene is TRBV18, the J gene TRBJ2-5; D not certain. Germline CDR1 KGHSH, CDR2 LQKENI. V was clipped by 3 bases and J by 2 bases, with 4 bases between them. The CDR3 length is 12 residues. Written as DNA, the CDR3 is TGTGCCAGCTCACCCAATCAAGAGACCCAGTACTTC. This encodes CASSPNQETQYF. The full variable domain, rest sourced from reference TRBV18 and TRBJ2-5, is NAGVMQNPRHLVRRRGQEARLRCSPMKGHSHVYWYRQLPEEGLKFMVYLQKENIIDESGMPKERFSAEFPKEGPSILRIQQVVRGDSAAYFCASSPNQETQYFGPGTRLLVL.

Written as DNA, the CDR3 is TGTGCCAGCAGTTACCGGGACTACAATGAGCAGTTCTTC. Protein sequence: CASSYRDYNEQFF. This chain uses TRBV6-5 with TRBJ2-1; D might be TRBD2 (5 bases). Germline loops: CDR1 MNHEY, CDR2 SVGAGI. The CDR3 contains 13 residues. V was cut by 2 bases and J by 3 bases, with 5 bases left in between.